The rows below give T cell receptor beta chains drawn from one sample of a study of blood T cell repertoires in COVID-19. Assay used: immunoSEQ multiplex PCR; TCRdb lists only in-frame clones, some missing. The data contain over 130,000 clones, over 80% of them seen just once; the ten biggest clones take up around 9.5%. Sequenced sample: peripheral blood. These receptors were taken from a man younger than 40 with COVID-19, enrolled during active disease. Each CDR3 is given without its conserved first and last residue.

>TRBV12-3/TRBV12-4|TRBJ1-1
ASSSDSPEAF
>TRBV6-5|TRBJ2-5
ASSRTVQETQY
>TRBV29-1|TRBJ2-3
SVNRRDTQY
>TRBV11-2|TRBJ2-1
ASSLDRPSGRDQF
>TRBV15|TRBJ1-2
ASSTGGNYGYT
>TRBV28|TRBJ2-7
ASSLADSYEQY
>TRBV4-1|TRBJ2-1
ASSQVKTPAHNEQF
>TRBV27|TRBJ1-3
ASTPPRVSGNTIY
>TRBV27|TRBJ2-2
ASTRIDRGGGRAGELF
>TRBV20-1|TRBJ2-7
SASRGTGAYEQY
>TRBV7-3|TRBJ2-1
ASSPGSTYNEQF
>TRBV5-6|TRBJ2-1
ASSRQNNEQF
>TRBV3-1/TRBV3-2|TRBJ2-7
ASSLIRDSYEQY
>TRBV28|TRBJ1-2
ASSLVGGHYGYT
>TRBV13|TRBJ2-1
ASSTGQGLGEQF
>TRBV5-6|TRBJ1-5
ASSLGTGNQPQH
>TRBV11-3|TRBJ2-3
ASRPTSTDTQY
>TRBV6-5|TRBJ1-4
ARSSSPWEKLF